This T cell receptor (beta chain) was recorded in a study of immune heterogeneity within non-small cell lung tumors. TCR beta CDR3 was amplified by multiplex PCR, first round 10 to 11 cycles, 32 V and 13 J primers. TCRdb processed the multiplex PCR reads anew with MiXCR; each CDR3 protein has one entry. The sample lists 21,000 or so distinct CDR3 sequences; around 28% were seen once. This clonotype was seen more than once but under ten times. At roughly 610 ng per sample, bulk tumor genomic DNA provided the template. Multiple widely separated biopsies were taken from each primary tumor at surgery. It was patients with untreated, newly diagnosed non-small cell lung cancer who underwent curative surgery. This TCR came from a man aged 35 to 55 with non-small cell lung cancer. Material for sequencing was lung tumor tissue.

As DNA, the CDR3 is TGTGCCAGCAGCGTCACAGGGGGTTCCTACAATGAGCAGTTCTTC. It translates to CASSVTGGSYNEQFF. The chain uses TRBV9 and TRBJ2-1; 8 bases are a match to TRBD1. This CDR3 comprises 15 residues. Trimming took 2 bases from V and 1 from J; bases not matched to a gene: 2. Per the germline V gene, CDR1 is SGDLS and CDR2 is YYNGEE.